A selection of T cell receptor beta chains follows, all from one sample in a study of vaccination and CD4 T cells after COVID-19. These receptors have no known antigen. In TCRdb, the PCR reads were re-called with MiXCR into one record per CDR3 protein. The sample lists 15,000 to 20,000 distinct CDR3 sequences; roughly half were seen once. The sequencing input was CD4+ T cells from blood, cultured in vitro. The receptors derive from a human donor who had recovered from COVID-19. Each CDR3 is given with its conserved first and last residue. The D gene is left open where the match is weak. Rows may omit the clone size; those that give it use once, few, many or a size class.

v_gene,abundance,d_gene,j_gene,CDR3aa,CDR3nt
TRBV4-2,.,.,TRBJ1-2,CASSQDGTQYYGYTF,TGTGCCAGCAGCCAAGATGGGACCCAATACTATGGCTACACCTTC
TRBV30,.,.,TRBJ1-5,CALRIPGGRGPQHF,TGTGCCTTACGTATCCCTGGAGGCCGGGGGCCCCAGCATTTT
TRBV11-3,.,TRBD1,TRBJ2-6,CASSWTGDSGANVLTF,TGTGCCAGCAGCTGGACAGGGGATTCTGGGGCCAACGTCCTGACTTTC
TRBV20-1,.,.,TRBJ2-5,CSARRRSETQYF,TGCAGTGCTAGGCGCCGATCGGAGACCCAGTACTTC
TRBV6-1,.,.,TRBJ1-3,CASSELGGTIYF,TGTGCCAGCAGTGAACTTGGCGGCACCATATATTTT
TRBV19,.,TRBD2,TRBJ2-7,CASRKAGGSSYEQYF,TGTGCCAGTAGAAAAGCGGGAGGCTCCTCCTACGAGCAGTACTTC
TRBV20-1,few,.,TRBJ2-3,CSANKDTDTQYF,TGCAGTGCAAACAAAGACACAGATACGCAGTATTTT
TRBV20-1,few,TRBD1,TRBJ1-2,CSARRQGGSYGYTF,TGCAGTGCTCGACGACAGGGAGGCAGCTATGGCTACACCTTC
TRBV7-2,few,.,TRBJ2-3,CASSLLGGMSSTDTQYF,TGTGCCAGCAGCTTATTAGGCGGGATGTCTAGCACAGATACGCAGTATTTT
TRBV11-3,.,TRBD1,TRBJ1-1,CASSPGQGRNTEAFF,TGTGCCAGCAGCCCGGGACAGGGAAGGAACACTGAAGCTTTCTTT
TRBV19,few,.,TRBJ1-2,CASSMGMGYGYTF,TGTGCCAGTAGTATGGGGATGGGCTATGGCTACACCTTC
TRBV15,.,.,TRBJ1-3,CATSRDLDNTIYF,TGTGCCACCAGCAGAGACCTGGATAACACCATATATTTT
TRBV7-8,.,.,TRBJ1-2,CASSLAHQNYGYTF,TGTGCCAGCAGCTTAGCCCATCAGAACTATGGCTACACCTTC
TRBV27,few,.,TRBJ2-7,CASSFSGPYEQYF,TGTGCCAGCAGTTTCTCGGGACCCTACGAGCAGTACTTC
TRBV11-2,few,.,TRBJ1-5,CASSLEGQPQHF,TGTGCCAGCAGCTTAGAGGGTCAGCCCCAGCATTTT
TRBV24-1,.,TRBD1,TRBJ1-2,CATSDPGQGAYGYTF,TGTGCCACCAGTGACCCGGGACAGGGGGCCTATGGCTACACCTTC
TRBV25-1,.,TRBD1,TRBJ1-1,CASSDTGTGDTEAFF,TGTGCCAGCAGTGACACCGGGACAGGGGACACTGAAGCTTTCTTT
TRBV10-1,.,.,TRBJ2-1,CASSDQGLPSSYNEQFF,TGCGCCAGCAGTGACCAGGGACTTCCGAGCTCCTACAATGAGCAGTTCTTC
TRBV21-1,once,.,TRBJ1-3,CASSKRGKPPGNTIYF,TGTGCCAGCAGCAAGCGGGGAAAGCCCCCTGGAAACACCATATATTTT
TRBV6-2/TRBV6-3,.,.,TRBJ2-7,CASSLTGDAGYF,TGTGCCAGCAGTCTGACTGGCGACGCGGGGTACTTC
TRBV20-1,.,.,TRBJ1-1,CSASPQGSTEAFF,TGCAGTGCTTCTCCCCAGGGAAGCACTGAAGCTTTCTTT
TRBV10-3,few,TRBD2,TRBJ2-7,CAISGTSGGYEQYF,TGTGCCATCAGTGGGACTAGCGGGGGTTACGAGCAGTACTTC